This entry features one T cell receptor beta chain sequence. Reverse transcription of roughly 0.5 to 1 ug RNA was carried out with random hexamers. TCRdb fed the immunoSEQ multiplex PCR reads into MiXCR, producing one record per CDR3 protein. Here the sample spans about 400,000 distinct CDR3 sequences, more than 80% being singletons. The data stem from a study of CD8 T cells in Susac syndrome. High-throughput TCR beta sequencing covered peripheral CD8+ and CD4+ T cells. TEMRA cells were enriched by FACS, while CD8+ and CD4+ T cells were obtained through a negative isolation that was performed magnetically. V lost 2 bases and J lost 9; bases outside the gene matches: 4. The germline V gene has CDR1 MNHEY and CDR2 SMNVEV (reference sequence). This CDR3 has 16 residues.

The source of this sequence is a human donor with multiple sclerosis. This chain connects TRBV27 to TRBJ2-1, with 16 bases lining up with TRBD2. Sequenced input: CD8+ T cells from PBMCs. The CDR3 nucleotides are TGTGCCAGCAGTTTAGGGACTAGCGGGAGGGCCACTGAGCAGTTCTTC. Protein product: CASSLGTSGRATEQFF.